This T cell receptor (beta chain) was recovered during a study of sequential checkpoint blockade in melanoma. Germline loops: CDR1 SEHNR, CDR2 FQNEAQ (reference sequence). Losses at the gene ends were 3 bases for V and 8 bases for J; bases not matched to a gene: 9. This CDR3 region has 14 residues. The protocol was immunoSEQ multiplex PCR, while the TCRdb copy is restricted to in-frame clones and leaves out a portion. The sample consists of fewer than 30,000 clones, approximately 77% of them appearing once. The treatment: randomized to nivolumab then ipilimumab (arm A) or the reverse (arm B). No patient had prior DNA-damaging chemotherapy.

This clonotype originated in a human donor with melanoma. This material consisted of CD8+ T cells sorted from blood (inferred from file names), taken from a patient given nivolumab and ipilimumab in sequence. V is TRBV7-9 and J is TRBJ1-2; 7 bases map to TRBD1. The DNA for the CDR3 is TGTGCCAGCAGCTTGGGGACAGTTAAGAGAGGCTACACCTTC. This translates into CASSLGTVKRGYTF.